The T cell receptor beta chain under discussion was sequenced for a study of blood T cell repertoires in COVID-19 (dated by TCRdb to between 2020 and 2021). Study-level background: The collaborator samples originated in the United States, Italy and Spain and spanned the acute and convalescent phases of COVID-19. Where available, HLA class I and class II types were obtained from metadata supplied by the sample provider rather than from assay-based typing. Samples came from the ongoing ImmuneRACE study (first 160 participants) plus 1,254 subjects from 6 global collaborators. The dataset comprised deeply sampled blood TCRbeta repertoires from subjects exposed to, actively infected with, or recovered from COVID-19. The material from the prospective study consisted of cDNA or gDNA derived from T cells, B-cell-depleted T cells, or PBMCs. Nearly every sample came with metadata listing a de-identified subject ID, COVID-19 status, age in years and sex. The repertoires were released in a freely available public database meant as a resource for research on the immune response to SARS-CoV-2.

TCRbeta CDR3 regions were amplified from genomic DNA by means of the immunoSEQ Assay, a bias-controlled multiplex PCR. Regarding the original processing steps: The number of nucleated cells in each sample was estimated by amplification of reference gene primers within the assay. Sequence reads were collapsed and filtered to measure the absolute abundance of every unique TCRbeta CDR3 rearrangement. For each sample, productive Simpson clonality was calculated as the square root of Simpson's diversity index across productive rearrangements. TCRdb carries this immuneACCESS record with in-frame sequences only. Its versions omit some clonotypes, under half of them owing to an unresolved V gene in the studies checked, with the rest unexplained. The D gene and trimming were derived from the DNA, and the V and J assignments and clone size from that table. The sample table holds about 300,000 clones, of which approximately 89% were seen once. The ten largest clones add up to approximately 2% of the sample.

The full study reports these points: The amount of clinical and demographic metadata varied by source and participant and was provided uncurated.

In Seattle, one collaborating source enrolled patients while the infection was active and tracked those patients longitudinally over the course of disease. Each collaborating institution followed its own protocols to collect whole blood in K2EDTA tubes. For TCRbeta analysis, collaborator samples were shipped as frozen whole blood, as isolated PBMCs, or as DNA extracted from either sample type. To note about this clone: The clone's antigen remains unknown. Base qualities were left out, and no much larger clone turns up one base away.

This receptor was identified in a woman in her 30s with COVID-19, enrolled during active disease. Sequencing was done on a sample of peripheral blood.

The CDR3 reads as follows: CASSNGYGTEAFF. The DNA sequence is as follows: TGCGCCAGCAGCAACGGGTATGGCACTGAAGCTTTCTTT. The chain uses TRBV5-1 and TRBJ1-1; the D gene assignment is ambiguous. The CDR3 has 13 amino acids, counting the end cysteine and phenylalanine. Of all the DNA, just the CDR3 is kept, 39 bases in frame from base 1. CDR1 SGHRS and CDR2 YFSETQ are derived from the germline V gene. The germline ends are 11 bases apart after V is trimmed by 4 bases and J by 4 bases.